This entry lists 21 T cell receptor beta chains sequenced from one sample in a study of shared clonotypes between healthy human individuals. Here immunoSEQ multiplex PCR was the method, and the copy in TCRdb shows in-frame clones only, minus some. The sample consists of 1,100,000 or so clones, around 78% of them appearing once. The sample was memory CD4+ T cells from PBMCs. Subset meaning: CD45RA-negative fraction. The receptors here all came from a man aged 18 to 35 in good health. Some clones in this sample may be carry-over from other donors' samples.

Only one count was recorded for this clone. J is TRBJ2-3 and V is TRBV5-1; a possible D gene is TRBD2 (6 bases). With 0 bases removed from V and 2 bases from J, the gap between germline ends came to 16 bases. The CDR3 extends over 17 amino acids. Per germline, CDR1 SGHRS and CDR2 YFSETQ. Here the CDR3 DNA reads TGCGCCAGCAGCTTGGGGAGGGTATCCGGGTACACAGATACGCAGTATTTT. It encodes CASSLGRVSGYTDTQYF.

The chain links TRBV7-2 to TRBJ2-5, with 10 bases that match TRBD1. Germline lookup yields CDR1 SGHTA and CDR2 FQGNSA. The CDR3 spans 14 residues. Losses at the gene ends were 6 bases for V and 4 bases for J; bases not matched to a gene: 5. CDR3 amino acids: CASSPDRGIETQYF. Written as DNA, the CDR3 is TGTGCCAGCAGTCCGGACAGGGGGATAGAGACCCAGTACTTC. The full variable domain, its missing parts supplied by reference TRBV7-2 and TRBJ2-5, is GAGVSQSPSNKVTEKGKDVELRCDPISGHTALYWYRQSLGQGLEFLIYFQGNSAPDKSGLPSDRFSAERTGGSVSTLTIQRTQQEDSAVYLCASSPDRGIETQYFGPGTRLLVL.

The chain couples TRBV5-6 to TRBJ2-5; D is unresolved. Germline V gene sequence: CDR1 SGHDT, CDR2 YYEEEE. This CDR3 has 16 residues. V lost 1 base to trimming and J lost 5 bases, with 18 bases between them. CDR3 sequence: CASSLSYTSRGETQYF. CDR3 sequence (DNA): TGTGCCAGCAGCTTGTCCTATACGTCCCGCGGCGAGACCCAGTACTTC.

The chain employs TRBV30 and TRBJ2-7; 8 nucleotides match TRBD2. The CDR3 is made up of 15 amino acids. V was pared by 2 bases and J by 1 base, with 7 bases of the junction left unmatched. Germline V gene data show CDR1 as GTSNPN and CDR2 as SVGIG (reference sequence). CDR3 in amino acids: CAWSRLAGGSYEQYF. The CDR3 nucleotides read TGTGCCTGGAGTAGGCTGGCGGGAGGATCCTACGAGCAGTACTTC.

This clone was detected only once. The chain carries TRBV18 and TRBJ2-7, with 8 bases matching TRBD2. The germline gives CDR1 KGHSH, CDR2 LQKENI. The CDR3 runs to 16 residues. V lost 6 bases to trimming and J lost 0 bases; unmatched junction nucleotides: 10. The DNA of the CDR3 is TGTGCCAGCTCCCGCAACCGGGAGGGTGGCTCCTACGAGCAGTACTTC. It yields the protein CASSRNREGGSYEQYF.

The CDR3 is CASSSGTGRSNQPQHF. The CDR3 DNA follows: TGTGCCAGCAGCTCCGGGACAGGGCGTAGCAATCAGCCCCAGCATTTT. The chain has TRBV7-2 and TRBJ1-5, with TRBD1 matching over 9 bases. This CDR3 is built from 16 residues. Germline CDR1 is SGHTA and CDR2 is FQGNSA. The J segment lost 0 bases and the V segment lost 4 bases, leaving 4 bases of the junction unmatched.

V and J are TRBV7-8 and TRBJ2-5, with D possibly called TRBD1 or TRBD2 (6 bases each). V dropped 2 bases and J dropped 5 bases, with 15 bases sitting between them. The CDR3 has 15 residues. Germline loops: CDR1 SGHVS, CDR2 FQNEAQ. DNA of the CDR3: TGTGCCAGCAGCTTAATCGGGGGCTTAGGGGAGACCCAGTACTTC. Its protein is CASSLIGGLGETQYF.

The chain carries TRBV27 and TRBJ1-5; 11 bases are a match to TRBD1. The CDR3 loop spans 16 amino acids. V trimming: 5 bases; J trimming: 5 bases; junction bases outside the gene matches: 8. Germline V gene data show CDR1 as MNHEY and CDR2 as SMNVEV (reference sequence). CDR3 loop: CASSDPGQGVHQPQHF. The CDR3 DNA follows: TGTGCCAGCAGTGACCCGGGACAGGGGGTTCATCAGCCCCAGCATTTT.

The chain couples TRBV18 to TRBJ1-4; TRBD1 matches at 7 bases. V shed 1 base, J shed 0 bases, and the junction held 8 bases outside the gene matches. Germline lookup yields CDR1 KGHSH and CDR2 LQKENI. This CDR3 has 18 amino acids. In DNA, the CDR3 is TGTGCCAGCTCACCACTGCACAGGGGCCGTGCAACTAATGAAAAACTGTTTTTT. Its translation is CASSPLHRGRATNEKLFF.

Of note for this clone: Since a much larger clone is just one base distant, this may be a read error. This same CDR3 is encoded by further DNA sequences in the sample. The V call is TRBV28, the J call TRBJ1-2; TRBD1 aligns across 8 bases. Germline-derived CDR1 and CDR2 are MDHEN and SYDVKM. V shed 6 bases, J shed 4 bases, and the junction held 4 bases outside the gene matches. The CDR3 consists of 13 residues. CDR3 in amino acids: CASSLDRVYGYTF. CDR3 nucleotide sequence: TGTGCCAGCAGCTTGGACAGGGTCTATGGCTACACCTTC.

This chain links TRBV30 with TRBJ1-2; 7 bases agree with TRBD1. Trimming at V came to 2 bases and at J to 3 bases, leaving 12 bases not matched to a gene. There are 16 residues in the CDR3. Looked up from germline, CDR1 is GTSNPN and CDR2 is SVGIG (reference sequence). This chain's CDR3 is CAWSQGRGFPYYGYTF. The CDR3 region has the DNA TGTGCCTGGAGTCAGGGCAGGGGGTTTCCTTACTATGGCTACACCTTC.

The chain combines TRBV28 with TRBJ1-1; D unclear. The CDR3 loop spans 14 amino acids. Germline CDR1 is MDHEN and CDR2 is SYDVKM. V dropped 5 bases and J dropped 1 base, with 11 bases sitting between them. The CDR3 is CASSVERPNTEAFF. The CDR3 region has the DNA TGTGCCAGCAGTGTGGAGAGGCCGAACACTGAAGCTTTCTTT. Full variable domain (missing parts from reference TRBV28 and TRBJ1-1): DVKVTQSSRYLVKRTGEKVFLECVQDMDHENMFWYRQDPGLGLRLIYFSYDVKMKEKGDIPEGYSVSREKKERFSLILESASTNQTSMYLCASSVERPNTEAFFGQGTRLTVV.

The chain joins TRBV28 to TRBJ2-7; possibly TRBD1 for D (6 bases). The CDR3 length is 15 residues. V shed 3 bases and J shed 3 bases, with 15 bases lying between them. CDR1 is MDHEN and CDR2 is SYDVKM in the germline V gene. The CDR3 DNA sequence: TGTGCCAGCAGTTTCCCCGGGACACCATTCTACGAGCAGTACTTC. This translates into CASSFPGTPFYEQYF.

In its sample, this clone was seen a few times. The chain combines TRBV25-1 with TRBJ1-3, with 8 bases matching TRBD1. CDR1 is MGHDK, CDR2 SYGVNS, per germline. The CDR3 covers 13 residues. Trimming took 6 bases from V and 7 from J; bases not matched to a gene: 5. CDR3 amino acids: CASSKDRDNTIYF. DNA for the CDR3: TGTGCCAGCAGCAAGGACAGGGACAACACCATATATTTT. The whole variable domain, remainder taken from reference TRBV25-1 and TRBJ1-3, is EADIYQTPRYLVIGTGKKITLECSQTMGHDKMYWYQQDPGMELHLIHYSYGVNSTEKGDLSSESTVSRIRTEHFPLTLESARPSHTSQYLCASSKDRDNTIYFGEGSWLTVV.

The chain carries TRBV19 and TRBJ2-5; TRBD1 matches 8 bases. V was clipped by 3 bases and J by 2 bases; unmatched bases: 8. Germline V gene lookup returns CDR1 LNHDA and CDR2 SQIVND (reference sequence). The CDR3 loop spans 16 amino acids. DNA for the CDR3: TGTGCCAGTAGTATCTTCACAGGGGGGCCGCAAGAGACCCAGTACTTC. Translation gives CASSIFTGGPQETQYF.

This chain links TRBV5-1 with TRBJ2-1; possible D gene TRBD2, 5 bases. The CDR3 loop spans 13 amino acids. V dropped 4 bases and J dropped 9 bases, with 14 bases sitting between them. Germline assignment: CDR1 SGHRS and CDR2 YFSETQ. The CDR3 nucleotides read TGCGCCAGCAGCCCCCTACCGGGATCTGAGCAGTTCTTC. It encodes CASSPLPGSEQFF.

This clone was counted ten times or more. The J gene is TRBJ2-7, the V gene TRBV7-8, with a weak D call TRBD1 (6 bases). The CDR3 extends over 13 amino acids. CDR1 is SGHVS and CDR2 is FQNEAQ in the germline V gene. Trimming cost V 3 bases and J 7 bases, with 13 bases left between them. The chain's CDR3 is CASSFSGVGEQYF. DNA for the CDR3: TGTGCCAGCAGCTTTTCAGGGGTTGGGGAGCAGTACTTC.

The chain links TRBV2 to TRBJ1-1, with a tentative D call TRBD1 (6 bases). The CDR3 is 16 residues long. CDR1 is SNHLY, CDR2 FYNNEI, per germline. Trimming stripped 3 bases from V and 1 base from J, with 15 bases between. CDR3 amino acids: CASSDQGSRRNTEAFF. The CDR3 nucleotides are TGTGCCAGCAGTGATCAGGGGTCCCGCCGGAACACTGAAGCTTTCTTT.

This sequence joins TRBV9 and TRBJ2-1; 7 bases are shared with TRBD2. V shed 4 bases and J 2 bases; nucleotides not matched to a gene: 6. CDR1 and CDR2 (germline): SGDLS, YYNGEE. The CDR3 totals 15 residues. The CDR3 spells CASSSGAGPYNEQFF. CDR3 nucleotide sequence: TGTGCCAGCAGCTCAGGAGCGGGACCCTACAATGAGCAGTTCTTC.

This clone was counted only a few times. The V call is TRBV6-6, the J call TRBJ1-1; 9 positions agree with TRBD1. The CDR3 loop spans 15 amino acids. V shed 6 bases, J shed 1 base, and the junction held 6 bases outside the gene matches. Germline V gene sequence: CDR1 MNHNY, CDR2 SVGAGI (reference sequence). The chain's CDR3 is CASRVQGAGNTEAFF. The CDR3 region has the DNA TGTGCCAGCAGGGTACAGGGGGCGGGGAACACTGAAGCTTTCTTT.

V is TRBV9 and J is TRBJ2-2; 7 nucleotides line up with TRBD1. Germline V CDR1 and CDR2: SGDLS, YYNGEE. Losses at the gene ends were 0 bases for V and 4 bases for J; bases not matched to a gene: 3. The CDR3 is 15 residues long. The CDR3 loop reads CASSVDRGFTGELFF. The CDR3 DNA reads as TGTGCCAGCAGCGTAGACAGGGGATTCACCGGGGAGCTGTTTTTT. The full variable domain, completed using reference TRBV9 and TRBJ2-2, is DSGVTQTPKHLITATGQRVTLRCSPRSGDLSVYWYQQSLDQGLQFLIQYYNGEERAKGNILERFSAQQFPDLHSELNLSSLELGDSALYFCASSVDRGFTGELFFGEGSRLTVL.